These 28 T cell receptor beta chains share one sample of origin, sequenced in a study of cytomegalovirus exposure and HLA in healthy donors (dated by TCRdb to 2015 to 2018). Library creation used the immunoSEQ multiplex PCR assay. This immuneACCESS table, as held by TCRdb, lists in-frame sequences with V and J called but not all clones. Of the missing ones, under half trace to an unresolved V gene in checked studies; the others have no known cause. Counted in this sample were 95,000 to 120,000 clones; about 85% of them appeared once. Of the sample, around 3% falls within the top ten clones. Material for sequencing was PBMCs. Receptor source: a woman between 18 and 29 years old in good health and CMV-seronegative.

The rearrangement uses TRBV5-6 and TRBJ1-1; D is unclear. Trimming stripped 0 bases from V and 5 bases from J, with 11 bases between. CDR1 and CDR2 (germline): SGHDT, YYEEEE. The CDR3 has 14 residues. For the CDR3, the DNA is TGTGCCAGCAGCTTGGTAGCGTCGGGGACTGAAGCTTTCTTT. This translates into CASSLVASGTEAFF.

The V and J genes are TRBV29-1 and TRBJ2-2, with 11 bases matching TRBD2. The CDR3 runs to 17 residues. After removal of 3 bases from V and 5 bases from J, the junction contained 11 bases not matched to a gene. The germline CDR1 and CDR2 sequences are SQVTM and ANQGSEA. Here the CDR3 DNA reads TGCAGCGTTGAGATAGCGGGGGGGATTAGGGTAACCGGGGAGCTGTTTTTT. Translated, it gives CSVEIAGGIRVTGELFF.

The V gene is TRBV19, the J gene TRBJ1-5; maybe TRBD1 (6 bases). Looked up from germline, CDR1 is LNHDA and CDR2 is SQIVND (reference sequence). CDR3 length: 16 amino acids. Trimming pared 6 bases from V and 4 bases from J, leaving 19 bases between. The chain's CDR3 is CASRNHRVGFNQPQHF. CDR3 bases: TGTGCCAGTAGGAACCACAGGGTCGGATTTAATCAGCCCCAGCATTTT.

For the CDR3, the DNA is TGTGCCAGCAGCTCCAATACAGGGCAAGAGACCCAGTACTTC. Protein product: CASSSNTGQETQYF. The chain combines TRBV7-9 with TRBJ2-5; D is possibly TRBD1 (6 bases). Trimming took off 4 bases at V and 2 bases at J, with 11 bases between the two ends. Germline CDR1 and CDR2: SEHNR and FQNEAQ (reference sequence). The CDR3 spans 14 residues.

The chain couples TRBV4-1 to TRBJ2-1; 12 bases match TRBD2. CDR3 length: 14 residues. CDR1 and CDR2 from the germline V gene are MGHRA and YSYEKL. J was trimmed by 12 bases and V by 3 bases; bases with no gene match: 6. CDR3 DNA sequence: TGCGCCAGCAGCCACTCACTAGCGGGGGGCCCGCAGTTCTTC. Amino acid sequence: CASSHSLAGGPQFF.

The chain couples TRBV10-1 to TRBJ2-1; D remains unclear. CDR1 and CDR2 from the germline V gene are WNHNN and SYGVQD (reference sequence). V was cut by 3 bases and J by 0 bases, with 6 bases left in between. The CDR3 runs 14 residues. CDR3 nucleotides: TGCGCCAGCAGTGACCGCGGCTCCTACAATGAGCAGTTCTTC. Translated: CASSDRGSYNEQFF.

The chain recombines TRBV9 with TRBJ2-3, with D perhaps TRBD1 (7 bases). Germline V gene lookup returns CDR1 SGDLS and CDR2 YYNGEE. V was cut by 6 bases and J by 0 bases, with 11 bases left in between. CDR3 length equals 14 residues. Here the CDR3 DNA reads TGTGCCAGCAACCAGGGGGGTAGCACAGATACGCAGTATTTT. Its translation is CASNQGGSTDTQYF.

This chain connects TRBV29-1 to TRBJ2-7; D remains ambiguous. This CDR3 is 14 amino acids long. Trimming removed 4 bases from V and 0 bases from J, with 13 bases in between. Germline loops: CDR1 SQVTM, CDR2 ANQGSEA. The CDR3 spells CSVGHLSSSYEQYF. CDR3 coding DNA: TGCAGCGTTGGACACCTCTCGAGCTCCTACGAGCAGTACTTC.

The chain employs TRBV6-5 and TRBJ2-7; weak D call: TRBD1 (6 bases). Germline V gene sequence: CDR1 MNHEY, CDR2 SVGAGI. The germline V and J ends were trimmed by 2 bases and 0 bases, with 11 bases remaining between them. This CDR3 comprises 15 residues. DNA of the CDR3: TGTGCCAGCAGTTACGGGGGCCCCAGCTCCTACGAGCAGTACTTC. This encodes CASSYGGPSSYEQYF.

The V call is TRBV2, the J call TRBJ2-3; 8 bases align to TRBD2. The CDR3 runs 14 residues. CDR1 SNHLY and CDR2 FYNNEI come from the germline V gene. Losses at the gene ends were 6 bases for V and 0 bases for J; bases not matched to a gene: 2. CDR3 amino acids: CASRLAGSTDTQYF. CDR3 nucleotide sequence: TGTGCCAGCAGGCTAGCGGGCAGCACAGATACGCAGTATTTT. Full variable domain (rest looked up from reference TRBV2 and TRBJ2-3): EPEVTQTPSHQVTQMGQEVILRCVPISNHLYFYWYRQILGQKVEFLVSFYNNEISEKSEIFDDQFSVERPDGSNFTLKIRSTKLEDSAMYFCASRLAGSTDTQYFGPGTRLTVL.

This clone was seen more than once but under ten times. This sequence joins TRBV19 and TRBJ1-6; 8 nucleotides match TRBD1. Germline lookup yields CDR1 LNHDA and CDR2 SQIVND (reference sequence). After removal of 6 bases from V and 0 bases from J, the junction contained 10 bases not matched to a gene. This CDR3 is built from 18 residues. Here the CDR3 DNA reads TGTGCCAGTAGCCCGGGACGACAGGGGAGCTCCTATAATTCACCCCTCCACTTT. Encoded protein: CASSPGRQGSSYNSPLHF.

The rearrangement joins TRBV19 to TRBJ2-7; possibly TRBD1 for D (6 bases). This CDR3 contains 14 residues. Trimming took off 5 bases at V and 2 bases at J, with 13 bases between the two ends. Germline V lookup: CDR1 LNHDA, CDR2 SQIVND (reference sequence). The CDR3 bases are TGTGCCAGTAGTTCCGGGACAAACGCCTACGAGCAGTACTTC. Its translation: CASSSGTNAYEQYF. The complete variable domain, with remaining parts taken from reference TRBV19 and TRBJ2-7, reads DGGITQSPKYLFRKEGQNVTLSCEQNLNHDAMYWYRQDPGQGLRLIYYSQIVNDFQKGDIAEGYSVSREKKESFPLTVTSAQKNPTAFYLCASSSGTNAYEQYFGPGTRLTVT.

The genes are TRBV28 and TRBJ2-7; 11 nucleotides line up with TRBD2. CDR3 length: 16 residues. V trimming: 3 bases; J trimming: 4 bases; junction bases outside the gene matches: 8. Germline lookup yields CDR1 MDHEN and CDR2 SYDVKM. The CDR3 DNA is TGTGCCAGCAGTTTCGGAATAGCGGGGGGGCCTTACGAGCAGTACTTC. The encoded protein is CASSFGIAGGPYEQYF.

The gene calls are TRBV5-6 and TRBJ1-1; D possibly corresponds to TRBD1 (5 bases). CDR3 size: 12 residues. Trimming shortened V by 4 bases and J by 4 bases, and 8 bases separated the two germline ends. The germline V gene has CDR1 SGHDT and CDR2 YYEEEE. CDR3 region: CASSPGSTEAFF. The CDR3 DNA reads TGTGCCAGCAGCCCAGGGTCCACTGAAGCTTTCTTT.

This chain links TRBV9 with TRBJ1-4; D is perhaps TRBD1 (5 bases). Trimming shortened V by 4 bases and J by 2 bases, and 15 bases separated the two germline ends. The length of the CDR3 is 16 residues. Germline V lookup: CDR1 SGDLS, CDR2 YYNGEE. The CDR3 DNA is TGTGCCAGCAGCCCCGCCGGGGGTACTACTAATGAAAAACTGTTTTTT. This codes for CASSPAGGTTNEKLFF.

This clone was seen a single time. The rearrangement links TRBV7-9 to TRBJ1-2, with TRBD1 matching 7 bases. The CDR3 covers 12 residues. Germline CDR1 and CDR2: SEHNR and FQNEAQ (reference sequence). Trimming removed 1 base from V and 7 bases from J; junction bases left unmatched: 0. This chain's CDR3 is CASSLGQGGYTF. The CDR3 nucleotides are TGTGCCAGCAGCTTAGGACAGGGTGGCTACACCTTC.

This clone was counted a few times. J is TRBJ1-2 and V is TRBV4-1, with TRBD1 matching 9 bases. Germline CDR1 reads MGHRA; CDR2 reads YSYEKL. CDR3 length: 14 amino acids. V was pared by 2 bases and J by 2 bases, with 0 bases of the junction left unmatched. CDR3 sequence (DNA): TGCGCCAGCAGCCAAACAGGGGGCAACTATGGCTACACCTTC. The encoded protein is CASSQTGGNYGYTF.

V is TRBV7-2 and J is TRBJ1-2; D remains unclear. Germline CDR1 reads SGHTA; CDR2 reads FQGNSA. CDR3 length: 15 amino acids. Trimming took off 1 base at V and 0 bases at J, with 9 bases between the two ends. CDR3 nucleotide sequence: TGTGCCAGCAGCTTAGACAGTCGTACTAACTATGGCTACACCTTC. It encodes CASSLDSRTNYGYTF. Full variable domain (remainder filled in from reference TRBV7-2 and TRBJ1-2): GAGVSQSPSNKVTEKGKDVELRCDPISGHTALYWYRQSLGQGLEFLIYFQGNSAPDKSGLPSDRFSAERTGGSVSTLTIQRTQQEDSAVYLCASSLDSRTNYGYTFGSGTRLTVV.

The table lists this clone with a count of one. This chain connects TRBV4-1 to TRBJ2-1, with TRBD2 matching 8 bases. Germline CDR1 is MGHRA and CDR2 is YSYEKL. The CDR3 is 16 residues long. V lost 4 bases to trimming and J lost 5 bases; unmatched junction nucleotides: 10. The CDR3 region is CASSPRGGQFHNEQFF. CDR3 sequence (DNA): TGCGCCAGCAGCCCTCGGGGGGGCCAATTTCACAATGAGCAGTTCTTC.

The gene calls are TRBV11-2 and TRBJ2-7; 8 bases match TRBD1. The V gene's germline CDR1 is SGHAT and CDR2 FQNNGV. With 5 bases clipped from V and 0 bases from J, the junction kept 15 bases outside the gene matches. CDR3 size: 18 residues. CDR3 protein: CASSPINRQGKSSYEQYF. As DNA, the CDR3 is TGTGCCAGCAGCCCCATCAATCGACAGGGGAAGAGCTCCTACGAGCAGTACTTC.

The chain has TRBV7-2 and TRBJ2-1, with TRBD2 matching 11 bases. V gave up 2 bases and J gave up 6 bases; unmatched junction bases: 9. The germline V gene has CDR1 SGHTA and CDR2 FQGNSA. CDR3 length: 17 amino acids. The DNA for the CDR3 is TGTGCCAGCAGCTTAACTAGCGGGGGCCCGTCTGGCAATGAGCAGTTCTTC. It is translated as CASSLTSGGPSGNEQFF.

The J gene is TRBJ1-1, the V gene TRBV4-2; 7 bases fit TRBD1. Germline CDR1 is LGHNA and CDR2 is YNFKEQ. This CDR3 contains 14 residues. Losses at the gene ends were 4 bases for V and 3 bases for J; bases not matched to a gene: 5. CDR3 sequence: CASSRQGRDTEAFF. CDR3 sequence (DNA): TGTGCCAGCAGCCGACAGGGAAGGGACACTGAAGCTTTCTTT.

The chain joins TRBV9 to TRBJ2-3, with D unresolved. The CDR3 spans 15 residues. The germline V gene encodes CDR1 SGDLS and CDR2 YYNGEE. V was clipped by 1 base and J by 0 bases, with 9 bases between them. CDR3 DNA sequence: TGTGCCAGCAGCGTACGAGACACTAGCACAGATACGCAGTATTTT. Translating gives CASSVRDTSTDTQYF.

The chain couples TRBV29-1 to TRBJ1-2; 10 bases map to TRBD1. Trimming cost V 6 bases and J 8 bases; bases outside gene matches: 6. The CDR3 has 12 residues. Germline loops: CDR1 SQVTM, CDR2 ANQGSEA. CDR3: CSVDRGLWGYTF. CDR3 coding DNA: TGCAGCGTCGACAGGGGGCTCTGGGGCTACACCTTC.

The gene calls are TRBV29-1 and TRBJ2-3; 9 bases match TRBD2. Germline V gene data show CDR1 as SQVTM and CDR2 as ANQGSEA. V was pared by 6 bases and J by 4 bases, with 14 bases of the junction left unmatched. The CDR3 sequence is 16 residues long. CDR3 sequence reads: CSVRGASGVSPDTQYF. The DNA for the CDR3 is TGCAGCGTCAGAGGCGCTAGCGGGGTTTCCCCAGATACGCAGTATTTT.

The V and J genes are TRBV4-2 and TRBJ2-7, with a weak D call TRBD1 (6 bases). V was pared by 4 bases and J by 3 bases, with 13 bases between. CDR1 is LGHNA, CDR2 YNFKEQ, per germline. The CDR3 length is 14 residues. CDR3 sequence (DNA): TGTGCCAGCAGCCGAGAAGAGGACAGCTACGAGCAGTACTTC. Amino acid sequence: CASSREEDSYEQYF.

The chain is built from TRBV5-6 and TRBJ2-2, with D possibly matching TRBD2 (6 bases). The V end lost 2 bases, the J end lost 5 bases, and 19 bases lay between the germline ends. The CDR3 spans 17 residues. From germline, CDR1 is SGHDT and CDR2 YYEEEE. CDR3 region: CASSFGLVKGRTGELFF. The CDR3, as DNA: TGTGCCAGCAGCTTCGGTCTGGTGAAGGGGAGGACCGGGGAGCTGTTTTTT.

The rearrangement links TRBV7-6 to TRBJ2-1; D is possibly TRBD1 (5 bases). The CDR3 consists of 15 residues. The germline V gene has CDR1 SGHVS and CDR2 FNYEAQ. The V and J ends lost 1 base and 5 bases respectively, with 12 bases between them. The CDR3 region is CASSLEPGNNNEQFF. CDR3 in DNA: TGTGCCAGCAGCTTAGAACCAGGGAATAACAATGAGCAGTTCTTC.